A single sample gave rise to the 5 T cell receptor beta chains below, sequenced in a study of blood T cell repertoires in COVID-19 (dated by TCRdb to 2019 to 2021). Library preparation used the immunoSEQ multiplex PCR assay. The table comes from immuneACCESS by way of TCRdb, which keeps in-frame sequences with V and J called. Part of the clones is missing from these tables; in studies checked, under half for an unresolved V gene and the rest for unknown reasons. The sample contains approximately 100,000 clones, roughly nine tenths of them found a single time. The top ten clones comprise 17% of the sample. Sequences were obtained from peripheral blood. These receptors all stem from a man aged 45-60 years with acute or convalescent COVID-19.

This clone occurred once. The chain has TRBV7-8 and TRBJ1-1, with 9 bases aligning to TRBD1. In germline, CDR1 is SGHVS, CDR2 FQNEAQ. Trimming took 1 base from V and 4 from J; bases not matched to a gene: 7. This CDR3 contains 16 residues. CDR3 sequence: CASSLDRTGVLTEAFF. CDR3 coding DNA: TGTGCCAGCAGCTTAGACCGGACAGGGGTGCTCACTGAAGCTTTCTTT.

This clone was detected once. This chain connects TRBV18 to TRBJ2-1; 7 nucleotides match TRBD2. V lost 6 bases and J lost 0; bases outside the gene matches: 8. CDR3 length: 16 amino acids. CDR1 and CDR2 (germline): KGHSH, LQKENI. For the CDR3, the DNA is TGTGCCAGCTCCCCGAGGCGGGGGAGCTCCTACAATGAGCAGTTCTTC. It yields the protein CASSPRRGSSYNEQFF.

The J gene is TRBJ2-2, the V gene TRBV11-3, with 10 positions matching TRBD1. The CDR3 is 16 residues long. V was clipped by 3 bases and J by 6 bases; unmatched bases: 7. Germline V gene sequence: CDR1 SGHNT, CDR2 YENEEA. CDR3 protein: CASSFARQGAAGELFF. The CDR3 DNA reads TGTGCCAGCAGCTTCGCTAGACAGGGGGCCGCCGGGGAGCTGTTTTTT. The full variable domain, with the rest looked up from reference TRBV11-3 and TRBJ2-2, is EAGVVQSPRYKIIEKKQPVAFWCNPISGHNTLYWYLQNLGQGPELLIRYENEEAVDDSQLPKDRFSAERLKGVDSTLKIQPAELGDSAVYLCASSFARQGAAGELFFGEGSRLTVL.

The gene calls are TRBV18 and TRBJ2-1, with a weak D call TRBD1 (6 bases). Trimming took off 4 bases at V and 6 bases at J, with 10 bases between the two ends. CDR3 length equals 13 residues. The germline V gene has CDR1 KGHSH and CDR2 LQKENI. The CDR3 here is CASSLQGRNEQFF. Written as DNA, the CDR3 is TGTGCCAGCTCACTTCAGGGGCGCAATGAGCAGTTCTTC.

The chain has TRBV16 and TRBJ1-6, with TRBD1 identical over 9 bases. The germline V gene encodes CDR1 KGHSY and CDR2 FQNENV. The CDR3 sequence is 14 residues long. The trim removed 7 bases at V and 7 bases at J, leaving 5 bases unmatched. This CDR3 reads CASNHGTGNSPLHF. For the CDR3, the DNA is TGTGCCAGCAACCACGGGACAGGGAATTCACCCCTCCACTTT.